This T cell receptor (beta chain) was sequenced during a study of blood T cells in healthy people across ages. The study recruited healthy Caucasian donors from Russia who were aged roughly 6 to 95. Each sample had at least 6.5 million PBMCs isolated. Total RNA amounts of at least 5 micrograms were extracted per sample. Study-wide points: One million T cells yielded diversity estimates that were considered underestimates.

At least ten counts were recorded for this clonotype. Its specificity is unknown. Trimming pared 6 bases from V and 5 bases from J, leaving 13 bases between. Germline V gives CDR1 SGHTA, CDR2 FQGNSA. The CDR3 length is 13 residues. The use of a sample-barcoded 5' primer and a J-beta primer mix characterized a second PCR of roughly 7 to 12 cycles. In TCRdb, the 5' RACE reads were re-called with MiXCR into one record per CDR3 protein. Of about 1,500,000 distinct CDR3 sequences in the sample, 28% were seen once. Source material: blood. V usage is TRBV7-2 and J usage is TRBJ2-5; no definite D call. The receptor was derived from a young woman in good health. The CDR3 coding sequence is TGTGCCAGCAGTCGGGCGGCCCAGGAGACCCAGTACTTC. As protein: CASSRAAQETQYF.